A selection of T cell receptor beta chains follows, all from one sample in a study of shared clonotypes between healthy human individuals. Only in-frame clones appear in the TCRdb table, and some are missing; sequencing was by immunoSEQ multiplex PCR. Among more than 2 million clones listed, 85% to 95% were seen once. The sample taken for sequencing was naive CD4+ T cells sorted from blood. These receptors originate from a man younger than 30 in good health. The conserved cysteine and the conserved F or W are not part of the CDR3 here.

v_call: TRBV5-6; j_call: TRBJ2-7; cdr3_aa: ASSPSGNLRGEQY
v_call: TRBV28; j_call: TRBJ2-3; cdr3_aa: ASSFPAGRPDTQY
v_call: TRBV5-1; j_call: TRBJ2-5; cdr3_aa: ASSLGGSETQY
v_call: TRBV7-2; j_call: TRBJ1-3; cdr3_aa: ASSSQGQGRGNTIY
v_call: TRBV7-2; j_call: TRBJ2-2; cdr3_aa: ASSRTAFANTGELF
v_call: TRBV5-1; j_call: TRBJ1-4; cdr3_aa: ASSAHPTNEKLF
v_call: TRBV15; j_call: TRBJ1-2; cdr3_aa: ATSRDREVVYT
v_call: TRBV25-1; j_call: TRBJ2-7; cdr3_aa: ASSESGGAVEQY
v_call: TRBV6-1; j_call: TRBJ1-1; cdr3_aa: ASTEQGAVVTEAF
v_call: TRBV5-1; j_call: TRBJ1-1; cdr3_aa: ASSVTGDRTEAF
v_call: TRBV19; j_call: TRBJ1-6; cdr3_aa: ASSIGTADSPLH
v_call: TRBV10-1; j_call: TRBJ2-4; cdr3_aa: ASSPGQGAKNIQY
v_call: TRBV5-6; j_call: TRBJ1-2; cdr3_aa: ASSLGQAFYGYT
v_call: TRBV5-6; j_call: TRBJ1-2; cdr3_aa: ASSPGRANYGYT
v_call: TRBV30; j_call: TRBJ1-2; cdr3_aa: AWSESLGGYT
v_call: TRBV5-5; j_call: TRBJ1-2; cdr3_aa: ASSHPGGLGYGYT
v_call: TRBV28; j_call: TRBJ1-6; cdr3_aa: ASSWGQNNSPLH
v_call: TRBV28; j_call: TRBJ1-2; cdr3_aa: ASSLPGQGAGYGYT
v_call: TRBV6-1; j_call: TRBJ2-6; cdr3_aa: ASRTAGANVLT
v_call: TRBV6-6; j_call: TRBJ1-1; cdr3_aa: ASSYLMNTEAF
v_call: TRBV10-2; j_call: TRBJ1-6; cdr3_aa: ASRTMGTPLH
v_call: TRBV4-1; j_call: TRBJ1-1; cdr3_aa: ASSQIQGEAF
v_call: TRBV30; j_call: TRBJ1-1; cdr3_aa: AWSTPGGGGTEAF
v_call: TRBV7-2; j_call: TRBJ1-3; cdr3_aa: ASRPPGGENSGNTIY
v_call: TRBV30; j_call: TRBJ1-2; cdr3_aa: AWSVSDRGVAYT
v_call: TRBV5-1; j_call: TRBJ2-1; cdr3_aa: ASSSLGQGGFGDEQF
v_call: TRBV9; j_call: TRBJ1-2; cdr3_aa: ASGQPQRGYT
v_call: TRBV6-5; j_call: TRBJ1-1; cdr3_aa: ASSYSGSTNTEAF
v_call: TRBV30; j_call: TRBJ2-7; cdr3_aa: AWGPVYEQY
v_call: TRBV5-4; j_call: TRBJ2-6; cdr3_aa: ASSSTRQGSGANVLT
v_call: TRBV5-5; j_call: TRBJ1-3; cdr3_aa: ASSLVDSLRGGNTIY
v_call: TRBV11-3; j_call: TRBJ1-1; cdr3_aa: ASSPGNRDTEAF
v_call: TRBV30; j_call: TRBJ2-5; cdr3_aa: AWGRGEWETQY
v_call: TRBV7-2; j_call: TRBJ2-7; cdr3_aa: ASSLVGAGTYEQY
v_call: TRBV7-2; j_call: TRBJ2-5; cdr3_aa: ASEGSPRTQY
v_call: TRBV5-1; j_call: TRBJ1-1; cdr3_aa: ASSLDGGRTEAF
v_call: TRBV5-4; j_call: TRBJ2-3; cdr3_aa: ASSRSGSSGTDTQY
v_call: TRBV9; j_call: TRBJ2-3; cdr3_aa: ASSAGLANTDTQY
v_call: TRBV20-1; j_call: TRBJ1-1; cdr3_aa: SARLSTEAF
v_call: TRBV5-1; j_call: TRBJ1-2; cdr3_aa: ASSLSTGNYGYT
v_call: TRBV5-6; j_call: TRBJ1-1; cdr3_aa: ASSLITTEAF